Shown below are 16 T cell receptor beta chains from a single sample sequenced in a study of cytomegalovirus exposure and HLA in healthy donors. 13 Jbeta primers and 60 Vbeta primers were used for the PCR. Produced via immunoSEQ multiplex PCR; TCRdb's table is partial and in-frame only. This table has over 65,000 clones, approximately 72% appearing once. Sequencing was carried out using PBMCs. Receptor source: a woman in her 30s in good health and CMV-seropositive.

The chain has TRBV6-1 and TRBJ2-7, with a weak D call TRBD2 (5 bases). Germline V gene sequence: CDR1 MNHNS, CDR2 SASEGT. CDR3 length: 13 amino acids. The ends were cut back, 6 bases at V and 3 bases at J, with 12 bases in the middle. CDR3 coding DNA: TGTGCCAGCAGCCTCGGGAAGTTCTACGAGCAGTACTTC. It yields the protein CASSLGKFYEQYF.

This clone has a handful of counts. The chain joins TRBV5-1 to TRBJ2-7; TRBD2 agrees at 11 bases. V shed 0 bases and J 4 bases; nucleotides not matched to a gene: 6. The CDR3 extends over 16 amino acids. Per the germline V gene, CDR1 is SGHRS and CDR2 is YFSETQ. Here the CDR3 DNA reads TGCGCCAGCAGCTTGGATACTAGCGGGAGTGCGTACGAGCAGTACTTC. This sequence encodes CASSLDTSGSAYEQYF.

The gene calls are TRBV5-4 and TRBJ2-1; TRBD2 matches 9 bases. CDR1 and CDR2 from the germline V gene are SGHNT and YYREEE (reference sequence). This CDR3 is built from 15 residues. V lost 0 bases, J lost 5 bases, and 3 bases stayed unmatched. The CDR3 sequence is CASSLDSGRHNEQFF. CDR3 sequence (DNA): TGTGCCAGCAGCTTGGATAGCGGGAGACACAATGAGCAGTTCTTC.

The chain has TRBV5-1 and TRBJ2-3, with 7 bases lining up with TRBD1. CDR1 is SGHRS, CDR2 YFSETQ, per germline. The J segment lost 6 bases and the V segment lost 0 bases, leaving 10 bases of the junction unmatched. There are 16 residues in the CDR3. The CDR3 loop reads CASSLGKGGATDTQYF. The CDR3 DNA sequence: TGCGCCAGCAGCTTGGGGAAAGGGGGCGCAACGGATACGCAGTATTTT. Variable domain in full (rest from reference TRBV5-1 and TRBJ2-3): KAGVTQTPRYLIKTRGQQVTLSCSPISGHRSVSWYQQTPGQGLQFLFEYFSETQRNKGNFPGRFSGRQFSNSRSEMNVSTLELGDSALYLCASSLGKGGATDTQYFGPGTRLTVL.

The table lists this clone with a count of one. The V and J genes are TRBV29-1 and TRBJ2-1; unclear D gene. Per the germline V gene, CDR1 is SQVTM and CDR2 is ANQGSEA. Trimming took 8 bases from V and 5 from J, leaving 10 bases between them. The CDR3 length is 11 residues. CDR3 protein: CSPLRDNEQFF. The DNA of the CDR3 is TGCAGCCCTCTTCGCGACAATGAGCAGTTCTTC.

In this sample, this clone turned up a few times. The chain has TRBV5-5 and TRBJ2-7; tentatively, D is TRBD2 (6 bases). V shed 4 bases and J shed 5 bases, with 19 bases lying between them. Germline-derived CDR1 and CDR2 are SGHKS and YYEKEE (reference sequence). The CDR3 is made up of 15 amino acids. CDR3 nucleotides: TGTGCCAGCAGCGGAGGGACCCTGGGTAACAACGAGCAGTACTTC. The encoded protein is CASSGGTLGNNEQYF.

CDR3 sequence reads: CASSLSQRGGTEAFF. The DNA for the CDR3 is TGTGCCAGCAGTTTATCGCAAAGGGGAGGCACTGAAGCTTTCTTT. The chain uses TRBV27 and TRBJ1-1, with a tentative D call TRBD1 (5 bases). Germline CDR1 is MNHEY and CDR2 is SMNVEV (reference sequence). The CDR3 runs to 15 residues. V lost 0 bases and J lost 4, with 12 bases in between.

The gene calls are TRBV25-1 and TRBJ1-6; maybe TRBD1 (6 bases). V lost 3 bases, J lost 8 bases, and 11 bases lay in between. The CDR3 is 14 residues long. CDR1 and CDR2 from the germline V gene are MGHDK and SYGVNS. The CDR3 DNA is TGTGCCAGCAGTGATTTGGACAGAGATTCACCCCTCCACTTT. Translating it yields CASSDLDRDSPLHF. The variable domain in full, with the rest retrieved from reference TRBV25-1 and TRBJ1-6, is EADIYQTPRYLVIGTGKKITLECSQTMGHDKMYWYQQDPGMELHLIHYSYGVNSTEKGDLSSESTVSRIRTEHFPLTLESARPSHTSQYLCASSDLDRDSPLHFGNGTRLTVT.

The genes are TRBV11-3 and TRBJ1-1; 7 bases are a match to TRBD1. Trimming cost V 4 bases and J 2 bases; bases outside gene matches: 19. Per germline, CDR1 SGHNT and CDR2 YENEEA. CDR3 length: 19 residues. CDR3: CASSSFWRTGLERNTEAFF. Here the CDR3 DNA reads TGTGCCAGCAGCTCGTTTTGGCGGACAGGTCTAGAGAGAAACACTGAAGCTTTCTTT. The variable domain in full, completed from reference TRBV11-3 and TRBJ1-1, reads EAGVVQSPRYKIIEKKQPVAFWCNPISGHNTLYWYLQNLGQGPELLIRYENEEAVDDSQLPKDRFSAERLKGVDSTLKIQPAELGDSAVYLCASSSFWRTGLERNTEAFFGQGTRLTVV.

The chain combines TRBV5-1 with TRBJ2-4; TRBD2 agrees at 7 bases. The length of the CDR3 is 14 residues. Germline V lookup: CDR1 SGHRS, CDR2 YFSETQ. The trim removed 5 bases at V and 7 bases at J, leaving 9 bases unmatched. CDR3 bases: TGCGCCAGCAGTTCTCGGACTAGGGACAACATTCAGTACTTC. It encodes CASSSRTRDNIQYF.

The chain carries TRBV27 and TRBJ2-7; tentatively, D is TRBD2 (5 bases). The V end lost 2 bases, the J end lost 6 bases, and 14 bases lay between the germline ends. The germline CDR1 and CDR2 sequences are MNHEY and SMNVEV (reference sequence). This CDR3 has 14 residues. CDR3 loop: CASSLRGSQVEQYF. DNA for the CDR3: TGTGCCAGCAGTTTACGTGGGAGTCAGGTCGAGCAGTACTTC.

This sequence joins TRBV7-9 and TRBJ2-2; perhaps TRBD2 as D (7 bases). The V gene lost 5 bases and the J gene lost 5 bases, with 24 bases spanning the gap. CDR1 SEHNR and CDR2 FQNEAQ come from the germline V gene (reference sequence). The CDR3 consists of 18 residues. The CDR3 DNA reads TGTGCCAGCAGCAGGGGGGGCGGAATCCCAGCTATAACCGGGGAGCTGTTTTTT. Residues: CASSRGGGIPAITGELFF. The whole variable domain, remainder taken from reference TRBV7-9 and TRBJ2-2, is DTGVSQNPRHKITKRGQNVTFRCDPISEHNRLYWYRQTLGQGPEFLTYFQNEAQLEKSRLLSDRFSAERPKGSFSTLEIQRTEQGDSAMYLCASSRGGGIPAITGELFFGEGSRLTVL.

This clone came up a few times. The chain couples TRBV27 to TRBJ2-7; TRBD1 aligns across 10 bases. CDR1 is MNHEY and CDR2 is SMNVEV in the germline V gene (reference sequence). V shed 6 bases and J 4 bases; nucleotides not matched to a gene: 6. The CDR3 spans 14 residues. CDR3 coding DNA: TGTGCCAGCAGAGTACCGGGACAGGGGTACGAGCAGTACTTC. It encodes CASRVPGQGYEQYF.

This chain links TRBV10-3 with TRBJ2-7; D is unclear. Trimming removed 0 bases at V and 5 bases at J, with 17 bases between. This CDR3 is 16 amino acids long. Germline V gives CDR1 ENHRY, CDR2 SYGVKD. CDR3 region: CAISESRNEAAHEQYF. CDR3 nucleotides: TGTGCCATCAGTGAGTCGAGGAACGAGGCAGCACACGAGCAGTACTTC.

This clone was observed a single time. The chain's CDR3 is CASSLGQGHFYYEQYF. The CDR3 bases are TGTGCCAGCAGCTTAGGGCAAGGACACTTCTACTACGAGCAGTACTTC. The J gene is TRBJ2-7, the V gene TRBV7-9; tentative D call: TRBD1 (5 bases). With 1 base removed from V and 3 bases from J, the gap between germline ends came to 16 bases. The CDR3 loop spans 16 amino acids. Germline CDR1 is SEHNR and CDR2 is FQNEAQ (reference sequence).

This chain joins TRBV19 and TRBJ2-2; 10 bases are a match to TRBD2. In germline, CDR1 is LNHDA, CDR2 SQIVND (reference sequence). The V gene end was trimmed by 1 base and the J gene end by 3 bases; junction bases not matched to a gene: 8. The CDR3 has 18 residues. The CDR3 loop is CASSIVSSGRADTGELFF. CDR3 sequence (DNA): TGTGCCAGTAGTATAGTTTCCAGCGGGAGGGCGGACACCGGGGAGCTGTTTTTT.